The rows below give T cell receptor beta chains drawn from one sample of a study of T-cell memory formation after mild COVID-19. MiXCR, run by TCRdb on the 5' RACE reads, gives a single entry per CDR3 protein. The data hold about 270,000 distinct CDR3 sequences, with 16% observed a single time. Sequenced sample: PBMCs or a T cell subset sorted from them (not recorded which). The receptors stem from a man between 18 and 35 years old who had mild COVID-19 (a few samples of this study predate the infection). Cell type and time point are not known. Each CDR3 is given with its conserved first and last residue. The order of the fields is V gene, clone size, J gene, D gene, CDR3 protein, CDR3 DNA. A D gene is named only where the DNA matches it firmly. The size entry is marked missing in some rows and otherwise reads once, few, many or a size class.

>TRBV6-5|few|TRBJ1-1|NA
CASSGDRHTEAFF
TGTGCCAGCAGTGGCGACAGACACACTGAAGCTTTCTTT
>TRBV6-5|few|TRBJ1-5|NA
CASSYSQQGSQPQHF
TGTGCCAGCAGTTACTCACAACAGGGCAGTCAGCCCCAGCATTTT
>TRBV6-2/TRBV6-3|NA|TRBJ2-2|NA
CAVSTGELFF
TGTGCGGTGAGCACCGGGGAGCTGTTTTTT
>TRBV5-1|NA|TRBJ1-1|TRBD1
CASSLTPLGQGLTEAFF
TGCGCCAGCAGCCTCACCCCGCTGGGACAGGGTTTGACTGAAGCTTTCTTT
>TRBV28|few|TRBJ2-7|NA
CASSLNPGTTYEQYF
TGTGCCAGCAGTTTAAACCCCGGGACAACCTACGAGCAGTACTTC
>TRBV6-5|NA|TRBJ2-5|TRBD1
CASSLTQGWIQETQYF
TGTGCCAGCAGCTTGACACAGGGGTGGATCCAAGAGACCCAGTACTTC
>TRBV5-1|NA|TRBJ2-4|TRBD2
CASSFSGGQAKNIQYF
TGCGCCAGCAGCTTTAGCGGGGGGCAAGCCAAAAACATTCAGTACTTC
>TRBV5-1|NA|TRBJ2-7|NA
CASSLAFGGGDEQYF
TGCGCCAGCAGCTTGGCCTTTGGAGGGGGCGACGAGCAGTACTTC
>TRBV29-1|many|TRBJ2-5|NA
CSVELRGQETQYF
TGCAGCGTTGAACTCCGGGGTCAAGAGACCCAGTACTTC
>TRBV12-3/TRBV12-4|few|TRBJ2-1|TRBD1
CASSWTGSSYNEQFF
TGTGCCAGCAGTTGGACAGGGAGCTCCTACAATGAGCAGTTCTTC
>TRBV7-9|few|TRBJ2-5|TRBD1
CASSLLARGQETQYF
TGTGCCAGCAGCTTACTGGCCAGGGGGCAAGAGACCCAGTACTTC
>TRBV7-6|few|TRBJ2-7|NA
CASSDKYGYEQYF
TGTGCCAGCAGCGATAAGTACGGCTACGAGCAGTACTTC
>TRBV9|few|TRBJ1-1|TRBD1
CASSVTTGKAFF
TGTGCCAGCAGCGTCACGACAGGGAAAGCTTTCTTT
>TRBV5-1|NA|TRBJ2-3|NA
CASSQGGVWPDTQYF
TGCGCCAGCAGCCAGGGGGGGGTTTGGCCAGATACGCAGTATTTT
>TRBV29-1|NA|TRBJ2-1|NA
CSVGQTYNEQFF
TGCAGCGTTGGACAAACCTACAATGAGCAGTTCTTC
>TRBV4-3|NA|TRBJ2-3|NA
CASSHGTLLTDTQYF
TGCGCCAGCAGCCATGGGACACTACTCACAGATACGCAGTATTTT
>TRBV6-1|NA|TRBJ1-2|NA
CASSYSGAFYGYTF
TGTGCCAGCAGCTACTCCGGAGCTTTCTATGGCTACACCTTC
>TRBV21-1|NA|TRBJ2-5|NA
CASIRRIESGETQYF
TGTGCCAGCATAAGAAGGATAGAAAGTGGCGAGACCCAGTACTTC
>TRBV29-1|NA|TRBJ2-5|TRBD1
CSVGGLDRDQETQYF
TGCAGCGTTGGAGGGCTGGACAGGGATCAAGAGACCCAGTACTTC
>TRBV7-9|few|TRBJ2-2|NA
CASRFGGTGELFF
TGTGCCAGCAGGTTCGGAGGTACCGGGGAGCTGTTTTTT
>TRBV7-9|NA|TRBJ1-1|NA
CASSRETGREDTEAFF
TGTGCCAGCAGCCGCGAAACAGGGCGTGAGGACACTGAAGCTTTCTTT
>TRBV9|few|TRBJ2-1|TRBD1
CASSGNRGFYNEQFF
TGTGCCAGCAGCGGCAACAGGGGGTTCTACAATGAGCAGTTCTTC
>TRBV4-3|few|TRBJ1-1|NA
CASSQDVIGQNTEAFF
TGCGCCAGCAGCCAAGATGTAATAGGACAAAACACTGAAGCTTTCTTT
>TRBV6-5|few|TRBJ1-2|NA
CASTNFNFGYGYTF
TGTGCCAGCACCAACTTTAATTTCGGCTATGGCTACACCTTC
>TRBV11-2|few|TRBJ2-5|NA
CASSLDAAPETQYF
TGTGCCAGCAGCTTAGATGCAGCCCCAGAGACCCAGTACTTC
>TRBV20-1|few|TRBJ2-3|TRBD2
CSARDPAGGTDTQYF
TGCAGTGCTAGAGATCCAGCGGGGGGGACAGATACGCAGTATTTT
>TRBV4-1|few|TRBJ1-3|NA
CASSQPFRGNSGNTIYF
TGCGCCAGCAGCCAGCCTTTTCGGGGGAACTCTGGAAACACCATATATTTT
>TRBV5-4|NA|TRBJ2-2|NA
CASSSPTRGVVTGELFF
TGTGCCAGCAGCTCCCCAACCAGGGGGGTTGTTACCGGGGAGCTGTTTTTT
>TRBV6-6|few|TRBJ1-5|NA
CASSFEPPGEGQPQHF
TGTGCCAGCAGCTTCGAACCCCCAGGGGAAGGACAGCCCCAGCATTTT